This T cell receptor (beta chain) emerged from a study of T cells after posttransplantation cyclophosphamide. Repertoires were generated with immunoSEQ multiplex PCR, while TCRdb's copy carries only in-frame clones and drops some. Of around 9,900 clones in the sample, roughly 87% were seen once. This CDR3 comprises 17 residues. Trimming pared 1 base from V and 0 bases from J, leaving 13 bases between. Germline V lookup: CDR1 SGDLS, CDR2 YYNGEE. This clone was seen just once. As yet, its antigen is unknown. Study-level results: Blood and skin or GI T cell repertoires showed limited TRB overlap. After PTCy, TRB diversity resembled that of CNI/methotrexate controls.

This TCR was sampled from a woman aged 55-69 years in good health, CMV-negative, and a related stem cell transplant donor. Specimen: memory CD4+ T cells sorted from PBMCs. The chain joins TRBV9 to TRBJ1-4, with D perhaps matching TRBD1 (5 bases). The CDR3 region is CASSVSPAQATNEKLFF. For the CDR3, the DNA is TGTGCCAGCAGCGTATCCCCAGCACAGGCAACTAATGAAAAACTGTTTTTT. Variable domain in full (rest from reference TRBV9 and TRBJ1-4): DSGVTQTPKHLITATGQRVTLRCSPRSGDLSVYWYQQSLDQGLQFLIQYYNGEERAKGNILERFSAQQFPDLHSELNLSSLELGDSALYFCASSVSPAQATNEKLFFGSGTQLSVL.